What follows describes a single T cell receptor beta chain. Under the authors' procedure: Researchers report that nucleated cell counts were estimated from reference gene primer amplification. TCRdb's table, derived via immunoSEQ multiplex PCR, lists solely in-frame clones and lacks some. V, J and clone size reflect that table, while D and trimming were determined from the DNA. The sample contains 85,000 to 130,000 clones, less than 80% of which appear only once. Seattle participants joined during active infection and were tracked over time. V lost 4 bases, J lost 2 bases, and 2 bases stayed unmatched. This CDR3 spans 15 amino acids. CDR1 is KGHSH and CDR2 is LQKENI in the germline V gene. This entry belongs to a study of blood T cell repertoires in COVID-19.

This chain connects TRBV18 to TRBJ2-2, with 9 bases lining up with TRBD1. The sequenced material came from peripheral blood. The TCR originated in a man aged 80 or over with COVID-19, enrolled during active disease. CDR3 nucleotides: TGTGCCAGCTCACGGACAGGGGAAAACACCGGGGAGCTGTTTTTT. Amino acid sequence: CASSRTGENTGELFF.